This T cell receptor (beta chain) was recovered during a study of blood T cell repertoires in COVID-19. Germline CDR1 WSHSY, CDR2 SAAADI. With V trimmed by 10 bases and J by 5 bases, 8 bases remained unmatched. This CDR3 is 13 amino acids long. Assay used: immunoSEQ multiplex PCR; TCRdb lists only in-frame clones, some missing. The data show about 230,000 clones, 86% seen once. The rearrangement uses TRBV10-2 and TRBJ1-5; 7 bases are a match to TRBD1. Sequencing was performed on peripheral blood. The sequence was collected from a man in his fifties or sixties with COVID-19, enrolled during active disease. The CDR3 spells CATKTGNDQPQHF. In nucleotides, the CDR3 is TGCGCCACCAAGACAGGGAATGATCAGCCCCAGCATTTT.